Each of the 10 T cell receptor beta chains below was sequenced from the same sample in a study of blood T cell repertoires in COVID-19. Some clones are missing from TCRdb's copy, which holds only in-frame ones; the method was immunoSEQ multiplex PCR. The profile shows roughly 90,000 clones, 80% to 90% of them singletons. The sequenced material came from peripheral blood. These TCRs come from a middle-aged man with COVID-19, enrolled during active disease.

The V call is TRBV27, the J call TRBJ2-5; 8 bases are a match to TRBD2. Germline V CDR1 and CDR2: MNHEY, SMNVEV (reference sequence). The CDR3 sequence is 13 residues long. The trim removed 6 bases at V and 2 bases at J, leaving 2 bases unmatched. The CDR3 sequence: CASRTSAQETQYF. In DNA form, the CDR3 reads TGTGCCAGCAGGACTAGCGCACAAGAGACCCAGTACTTC.

This rearrangement joins TRBV5-1 to TRBJ1-1; D call uncertain. The CDR3 extends over 14 amino acids. Germline assignment: CDR1 SGHRS and CDR2 YFSETQ. Trimming pared 0 bases from V and 2 bases from J, leaving 8 bases between. Written as DNA, the CDR3 is TGCGCCAGCAGCTTGGATGCAGTTAACACTGAAGCTTTCTTT. Translating it yields CASSLDAVNTEAFF.

The rearrangement uses TRBV7-2 and TRBJ1-1; D gene ambiguous. Trimming removed 2 bases at V and 0 bases at J, with 7 bases between. The CDR3 runs to 14 residues. CDR1 is SGHTA and CDR2 is FQGNSA in the germline V gene. CDR3 sequence (DNA): TGTGCCAGCAGCTTATCGGGGATGAACACTGAAGCTTTCTTT. Its protein is CASSLSGMNTEAFF.

V gene TRBV5-1 combines with J gene TRBJ2-3, with 10 bases lining up with TRBD2. The germline CDR1 and CDR2 sequences are SGHRS and YFSETQ. This CDR3 is 15 amino acids long. With V trimmed by 0 bases and J by 4 bases, 2 bases remained unmatched. CDR3 nucleotides: TGCGCCAGCAGCTTGGTTAGCGGGGGGCCAGATACGCAGTATTTT. Translation: CASSLVSGGPDTQYF.

The rearrangement uses TRBV28 and TRBJ1-2; 7 bases line up with TRBD1. J gave up 5 bases and V 4 bases, and 13 bases lay outside the gene matches. The V gene's germline CDR1 is MDHEN and CDR2 SYDVKM. This CDR3 is 16 amino acids long. The CDR3 here is CASSSLNRGVRYGYTF. DNA for the CDR3: TGTGCCAGCAGTTCGCTAAACAGGGGCGTGAGGTATGGCTACACCTTC.

The chain employs TRBV9 and TRBJ1-2; 9 bases are a match to TRBD1. After removal of 7 bases from V and 2 bases from J, the junction contained 3 bases not matched to a gene. Germline CDR1 reads SGDLS; CDR2 reads YYNGEE. The CDR3 has 13 amino acids. The CDR3 region is CASSTGGNYGYTF. The CDR3 DNA reads as TGTGCCAGCTCAACAGGGGGCAACTATGGCTACACCTTC.

This sequence joins TRBV5-4 and TRBJ2-5; 8 bases are a match to TRBD1. The CDR3 sequence is 12 residues long. V gave up 4 bases and J gave up 7 bases; unmatched junction bases: 3. Germline CDR1 is SGHNT and CDR2 is YYREEE (reference sequence). This CDR3 reads CASSQDRVTQYF. The CDR3 coding sequence is TGTGCCAGCAGCCAGGACAGGGTGACCCAGTACTTC. Filled out from reference TRBV5-4 and TRBJ2-5, the complete variable domain reads ETGVTQSPTHLIKTRGQQVTLRCSSQSGHNTVSWYQQALGQGPQFIFQYYREEENGRGNFPPRFSGLQFPNYSSELNVNALELDDSALYLCASSQDRVTQYFGPGTRLLVL.

The chain couples TRBV9 to TRBJ2-2, with 9 bases matching TRBD2. V was clipped by 4 bases and J by 1 base; unmatched bases: 5. CDR1 and CDR2 from the germline V gene are SGDLS and YYNGEE. This CDR3 contains 16 residues. DNA of the CDR3: TGTGCCAGCAGCTTCGATAGCGGGGGGAACACCGGGGAGCTGTTTTTT. As protein: CASSFDSGGNTGELFF.

The chain joins TRBV30 to TRBJ2-3, with D possibly TRBD1 on 5 matching bases. The CDR3 has 12 residues. The germline V and J ends were trimmed by 4 bases and 1 base, with 6 bases remaining between them. Per the germline V gene, CDR1 is GTSNPN and CDR2 is SVGIG (reference sequence). CDR3 DNA sequence: TGTGCCTGGACCAGGGGCACAGATACGCAGTATTTT. This codes for CAWTRGTDTQYF.

The J gene is TRBJ1-1, the V gene TRBV7-3, with D perhaps matching TRBD1 (6 bases). The CDR3 length is 13 residues. Looked up from germline, CDR1 is SGHTA and CDR2 is FQGTGA. Trimming shortened V by 4 bases and J by 9 bases, and 15 bases separated the two germline ends. CDR3 in amino acids: CASSSGTQGQAFF. The CDR3 coding sequence is TGTGCCAGCAGCTCCGGGACCCAGGGGCAAGCTTTCTTT.